This T cell receptor beta chain appears in the sequencing data of a study of OX40 agonist ivuxolimab in advanced cancers. About the investigation overall: Ivuxolimab was an agonistic, fully human IgG2 monoclonal antibody directed against OX40 (CD134), a costimulatory receptor. The monotherapy dose-escalation portion (N of about 49 patients) of the phase I ivuxolimab trial is reported in the paper. Intravenous ivuxolimab was administered to patients every 2 weeks at six dose levels: 0.01, 0.1, 0.3, 1.5, 3 and 10 mg/kg. The point of sequencing TCRbeta in the periphery was to test whether ivuxolimab changed TCR sequence diversity and drove clonal T-cell expansion. Prior anti-PD-1, anti-PD-L1 or anti-CTLA-4 therapy was permitted, and checkpoint inhibitors had been received by roughly 40% of dose-escalation patients. In the dose-escalation cohort, roughly 80% of patients were male, and the mean age was approximately 60 years, with a range of 23 to 79. Partial responses were achieved by three dose-escalation patients, of whom one had hepatocellular carcinoma and two had cutaneous melanoma. Of the roughly 50 dose-escalation patients, hepatocellular carcinoma was present in some 19, melanoma in some 15, renal cell carcinoma in 9 and head and neck cancer in 9.

Broad study findings and their caveats: Which antigens the clonally expanded peripheral T cells were specific for was not determined. Clonal expansion of both CD4+ and CD8+ blood T cells was observed from baseline to week 6 at doses 0.1 to 3.0 mg/kg. In partial responders in the 0.1-3.0 mg/kg groups, normalized peripheral clonal expansion was found to be among the lowest, especially among CD8+ T cells. After ivuxolimab, more expanded clones were found on average in CD8+ T cells than in CD4+ T cells. Low levels of normalized T-cell clonal expansion were also shown by some nonresponding patients.

Genomic DNA was isolated from the sorted cells so that the TCRbeta CDR3 region could be sequenced. The immunoSEQ Assay was used to sequence the TCRbeta CDR3 regions. TCRdb stores this immuneACCESS table with in-frame sequences only. Part of the clones is absent; in the studies checked, under half of the shortfall reflects unresolved V genes, and no reason is known for the rest. The sample includes about 56,000 clones, with 83% observed a single time. 3% to 3.5% of the sample belongs to the ten largest clones. This clone was seen only once. What antigen it recognizes has not been identified. No quality values exist for individual bases; no much larger clone is one base distant. The trial excluded patients who had a history of autoimmune disease or were on systemic immunosuppression. Peripheral blood for TCR sequencing was collected from all dose cohorts at baseline, on cycle 4 day 1, and on cycle 7 day 1. Samples came from an open-label, multicenter, first-in-human phase I dose-escalation trial of ivuxolimab. Adults with locally advanced or metastatic head and neck squamous cell, hepatocellular, melanoma or renal cell carcinoma were enrolled in the trial. Before TCR sequencing, CD4+ and CD8+ T cells were separately sorted from peripheral blood.

The CDR3 starts with the cysteine, ends with the phenylalanine, and has 15 residues. The DNA shown is the 45-base CDR3, in frame from base 1. CDR1 and CDR2 were assigned from the germline V gene as SGDLS and YYNGEE. The germline ends are 15 bases apart after V is trimmed by 3 bases and J by 2 bases. This sequence uses TRBV9 and TRBJ2-7; matching of 5 bases hints at TRBD2 as the D gene. The sample consisted of CD4+ or CD8+ T cells sorted from blood, taken in a trial of the OX40 agonist ivuxolimab. The TCR sequence derives from an adult with an advanced solid tumor such as melanoma, head and neck, liver or kidney cancer. This receptor has the CDR3 CASSAGPEGTYEQYF. The nucleotides read TGTGCCAGCAGCGCAGGACCAGAGGGAACCTACGAGCAGTACTTC.